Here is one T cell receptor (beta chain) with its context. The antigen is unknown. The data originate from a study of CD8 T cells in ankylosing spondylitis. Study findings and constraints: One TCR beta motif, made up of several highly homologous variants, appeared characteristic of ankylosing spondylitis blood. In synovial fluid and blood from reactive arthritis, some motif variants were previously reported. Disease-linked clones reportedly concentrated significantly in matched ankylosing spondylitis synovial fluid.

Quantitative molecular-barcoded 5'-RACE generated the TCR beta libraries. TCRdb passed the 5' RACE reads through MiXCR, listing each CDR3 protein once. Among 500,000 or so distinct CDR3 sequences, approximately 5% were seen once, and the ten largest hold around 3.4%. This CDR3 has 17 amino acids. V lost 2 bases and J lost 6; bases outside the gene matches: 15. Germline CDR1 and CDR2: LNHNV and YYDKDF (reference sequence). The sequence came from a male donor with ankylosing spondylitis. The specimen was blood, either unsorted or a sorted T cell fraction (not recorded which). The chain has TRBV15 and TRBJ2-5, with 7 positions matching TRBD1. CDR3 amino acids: CATSRLGTEVSTKTQYF. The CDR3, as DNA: TGTGCCACCAGCAGACTAGGGACAGAAGTTAGCACGAAGACCCAGTACTTC.